The 10 T cell receptor beta chains below were found in one sample sequenced in a study of CD8 T cells in Susac syndrome (dated by TCRdb to the late 2010s). The protocol used for the library was the immunoSEQ multiplex PCR assay. RNA was extracted with the RNeasy kit and 0.5 to 1 ug was reverse transcribed using random hexamers. TCRdb cleaned the public reads at Q25 with fastp, built clones with MiXCR and kept in-frame beta chains. Identical CDR3 protein sequences are pooled into one entry, listed with their most common genes and DNA. The sample table lists over 150,000 distinct CDR3 sequences, approximately 95% of them with a count of one. About 0.088% of the sample goes to the ten largest clones. The specimen sequenced was CD4+ T cells from PBMCs. The receptor source for this set is a human donor with multiple sclerosis.

This sequence joins TRBV3-1 and TRBJ2-1; a weak D match, TRBD1 (6 bases). With 3 bases removed from V and 14 bases from J, the gap between germline ends came to 14 bases. Germline CDR1 and CDR2: LGHDT and YNNKEL (reference sequence). This CDR3 region has 12 residues. The CDR3 reads CASSHEGVSEFF. The CDR3, as DNA: TGTGCCAGCAGCCATGAGGGGGTGAGCGAGTTCTTC.

The chain is built from TRBV24-1 and TRBJ2-3; TRBD2 is a possible D gene (6 bases). This CDR3 spans 16 amino acids. Trimming took off 3 bases at V and 4 bases at J, with 16 bases between the two ends. Germline values: CDR1 KGHDR, CDR2 SFDVKD. The CDR3 loop is CATSDPGREVADTQYF. The CDR3 nucleotides are TGTGCCACCAGTGATCCCGGGAGAGAGGTCGCAGATACGCAGTATTTT.

The chain joins TRBV12-3 or TRBV12-4 to TRBJ1-1; D remains unclear. V was pared by 7 bases and J by 1 base, with 13 bases between. CDR3 length: 14 residues. The CDR3 coding sequence is TGTGCCAGCACCCGCGGCCAGTCGAACACTGAAGCTTTCTTT. As protein: CASTRGQSNTEAFF.

The chain uses TRBV2 and TRBJ2-1; D perhaps matches TRBD2 (6 bases). The V end lost 6 bases, the J end lost 0 bases, and 9 bases lay between the germline ends. The CDR3 spans 14 residues. CDR1 is SNHLY, CDR2 FYNNEI, per germline. The CDR3 is CASSRLDSYNEQFF. CDR3 nucleotide sequence: TGTGCCAGCAGCCGACTAGACTCCTACAATGAGCAGTTCTTC.

This clonotype was counted between two and nine times. The chain carries TRBV20-1 and TRBJ1-5; 7 nucleotides align to TRBD1. After removal of 3 bases from V and 3 bases from J, the junction contained 8 bases not matched to a gene. This CDR3 comprises 15 residues. CDR1 and CDR2 from the germline V gene are DFQATT and SNEGSKA (reference sequence). The CDR3 loop reads CSASLTGYLNQPQHF. Written as DNA, the CDR3 is TGCAGTGCTAGTTTGACAGGGTATCTCAATCAGCCCCAGCATTTT.

This rearrangement joins TRBV5-1 to TRBJ2-1, with a weak D call TRBD2 (5 bases). V gave up 2 bases and J gave up 8 bases, with 14 bases separating them. Germline lookup yields CDR1 SGHRS and CDR2 YFSETQ. The CDR3 length is 14 residues. CDR3 in amino acids: CASSFGIPTDEQFF. The CDR3 region has the DNA TGCGCCAGCAGCTTCGGGATTCCCACTGATGAGCAGTTCTTC.

The sample holds a few counts of this clonotype. The chain employs TRBV2 and TRBJ1-4; 7 bases are shared with TRBD1. V was clipped by 4 bases and J by 8 bases; unmatched bases: 4. There are 13 residues in the CDR3. Germline lookup yields CDR1 SNHLY and CDR2 FYNNEI. The CDR3 DNA sequence: TGTGCCAGCAGTGGCCAGGGGGGCGAAAAACTGTTTTTT. It codes for CASSGQGGEKLFF.

The sample holds one count of this clonotype. The rearrangement joins TRBV29-1 to TRBJ1-1; TRBD1 is a possible D gene (6 bases). V lost 7 bases and J 2 bases, leaving 14 bases between the germline ends. Germline V gene lookup returns CDR1 SQVTM and CDR2 ANQGSEA. This CDR3 region has 13 residues. The CDR3 protein is CSASGQPNTEAFF. The CDR3, as DNA: TGCAGCGCGTCTGGACAGCCAAACACTGAAGCTTTCTTT.

This chain connects TRBV4-1 to TRBJ2-1; TRBD1 matches at 7 bases. CDR3 length: 15 amino acids. V trimming: 4 bases; J trimming: 10 bases; junction bases outside the gene matches: 13. Germline V CDR1 and CDR2: MGHRA, YSYEKL. The CDR3 loop is CASSLPQGQRSEQFF. In DNA form, the CDR3 reads TGCGCCAGCAGCCTTCCACAGGGGCAACGATCAGAGCAGTTCTTC.

This clonotype was picked up one time. The J gene is TRBJ2-7, the V gene TRBV29-1, with unresolved D. The V gene lost 0 bases and the J gene lost 2 bases, with 5 bases spanning the gap. CDR1 and CDR2 from the germline V gene are SQVTM and ANQGSEA. The CDR3 length is 12 residues. The CDR3 loop is CSVEDRPYEQYF. CDR3 DNA sequence: TGCAGCGTTGAAGATCGACCCTACGAGCAGTACTTC.